These T cell receptor beta chains were read from a single sample in a study of blood T cell repertoires in COVID-19. Profiling relied on immunoSEQ multiplex PCR, and the TCRdb table lists in-frame clones only, not all of them. The sample yields about 150,000 clones, 85% to 90% seen once. The sequenced sample was peripheral blood. The receptors derive from a man between 18 and 35 years old with COVID-19, enrolled during active disease. CDR3s include the opening cysteine and the closing phenylalanine or tryptophan. D genes are given only for firm matches. Rows give clone size only sometimes, using once, few, many, or a class for an expanded clone.

>TRBD2|.|TRBV7-2|TRBJ2-5
TGTGCCAGCGATAGGGGCCCGGGACTAGCGGCACAAGAGACCCAGTACTTC
CASDRGPGLAAQETQYF
>TRBD2|.|TRBV7-6|TRBJ2-2
TGTGCCAGCAGCTCTCGGACTAGGGGGAACACCGGGGAGCTGTTTTTT
CASSSRTRGNTGELFF
>TRBD1|.|TRBV5-1|TRBJ2-5
TGCGCCAGCAGCCGCACCGGACAGGGAGACGAGACCCAGTACTTC
CASSRTGQGDETQYF
>.|.|TRBV3-1/TRBV3-2|TRBJ2-6
TGTGCCAGCAGCCAAGATCTCCGACAGGCGTACTTATCTTCTGGGGCCAACGTCCTGACTTTC
CASSQDLRQAYLSSGANVLTF
>.|.|TRBV28|TRBJ2-1
TGTGCCAGCAGTGGGGGGACAGTGGGGCAGTTCTTC
CASSGGTVGQFF
>.|few|TRBV5-6|TRBJ2-1
TGTGCCAGCAGCGGATCTCTCGGGTTCGTCAATGAGCAGTTCTTC
CASSGSLGFVNEQFF
>.|.|TRBV30|TRBJ1-3
TGTGCCTGGAGTTTTACAGGGACTGGAAACACCATATATTTT
CAWSFTGTGNTIYF
>.|.|TRBV29-1|TRBJ2-1
TGCAGCGCGGGGCCAGGGGTCTACAATGAGCAGTTCTTC
CSAGPGVYNEQFF
>TRBD1|once|TRBV24-1|TRBJ1-2
TGTGCCACCAGTGAGTCGGACAGGGGCGCGAAGGGCTATGGCTACACCTTC
CATSESDRGAKGYGYTF
>.|.|TRBV19|TRBJ2-6
TGTGCCAGTAGTCCAGGGTTCTCTGGGGCCAACGTCCTGACTTTC
CASSPGFSGANVLTF
>TRBD1|.|TRBV5-8|TRBJ1-4
TGTGCCAGCAGCTACCCCCGGGACAGGGAAAAACTGTTTTTT
CASSYPRDREKLFF
>.|.|TRBV10-3|TRBJ1-5
TGTGCCATCTCTACGGAGCTTGATAGCAATCAGCCCCAGCATTTT
CAISTELDSNQPQHF
>.|.|TRBV7-2|TRBJ1-5
TGTGCCAGCACCCTCTATAGCAATCAGCCCCAGCATTTT
CASTLYSNQPQHF
>TRBD1|.|TRBV4-3|TRBJ1-2
TGCGCCAGCAGCCACCTTGGACAGGGGCGGGACTATGGCTACACCTTC
CASSHLGQGRDYGYTF
>.|once|TRBV11-1|TRBJ1-1
TGTGCCAGCAGCTTAGATCGGCGGGGCTCGGGGACTGAAGCTTTCTTT
CASSLDRRGSGTEAFF
>.|.|TRBV6-5|TRBJ2-1
TGTGCCAGCAGTCGGGAAGTTGCTTACAATGAGCAGTTCTTC
CASSREVAYNEQFF
>TRBD1|.|TRBV18|TRBJ1-2
TGTGCCAGCTCACCATGGACAGGGGATCGCTATGGCTACACCTTC
CASSPWTGDRYGYTF
>.|.|TRBV19|TRBJ1-5
TGTGCCAGTAGATCGGACACATATCAGCCCCAGCATTTT
CASRSDTYQPQHF
>TRBD1|.|TRBV9|TRBJ2-7
TGTGCCAGCAGCGTAGCCGCCAGGGGGCCGAGCTACGAGCAGTACTTC
CASSVAARGPSYEQYF
>.|.|TRBV10-2|TRBJ2-3
TGCGCCAGCCTCCCCCCAGGCAGGTCCGCAGATACGCAGTATTTT
CASLPPGRSADTQYF